This T cell receptor beta chain was observed in a study of T-cell memory formation after mild COVID-19. The study, taken as a whole, reports: CD4+ contracting clones were mainly CM and EM; CD8+ ones, EMRA.

TCRdb passed the 5' RACE reads through MiXCR, listing each CDR3 protein once. Found here are about 200,000 distinct CDR3 sequences, approximately 20% of them singletons; the top ten hold 2.4%. As regards this clonotype: What it binds is unknown.

The sequenced material came from PBMCs or a T cell subset sorted from them (not recorded which). The receptor was derived from an adult woman who had mild COVID-19 (a few samples of this study predate the infection). Cell type and time point are not known.

Here the CDR3 DNA reads TGTGCCAGCAGCTCCGGGAGCGCCGGGGGGACCCAGTACTTC. Translation gives CASSSGSAGGTQYF. The rearrangement links TRBV5-4 to TRBJ2-5; possible D gene TRBD2, 6 bases. The CDR3 has 14 residues. Germline CDR1 and CDR2: SGHNT and YYREEE (reference sequence). V was clipped by 3 bases and J by 7 bases, with 16 bases between them.